What follows describes a single T cell receptor beta chain. The data were taken from a study of beta chain features in type 1 diabetes. Overall study context: Cell yields, age and gender were similar between patients and healthy donors.

Per germline, CDR1 LNHDA and CDR2 SQIVND (reference sequence). This CDR3 region has 14 residues. V lost 5 bases and J lost 5, with 15 bases in between. The whole isolated RNA underwent reverse transcription, so sequencing captured expressed TCRB transcripts. Sequenced by immunoSEQ multiplex PCR; TCRdb stores in-frame clones only, minus some. Counted here are hundreds of thousands of clones, about 9.3% occurring once; the ten biggest clones make up 0.03% to 0.04%. Sequencing input: naive CD4+ T cells from blood. The chain has TRBV19 and TRBJ1-1, with D maybe TRBD1 (6 bases). The TCR was taken from a woman between 18 and 29 years old in good health. The CDR3 protein is CASSAGQTRTEAFF. For the CDR3, the DNA is TGTGCCAGTAGTGCCGGACAGACACGTACTGAAGCTTTCTTT.